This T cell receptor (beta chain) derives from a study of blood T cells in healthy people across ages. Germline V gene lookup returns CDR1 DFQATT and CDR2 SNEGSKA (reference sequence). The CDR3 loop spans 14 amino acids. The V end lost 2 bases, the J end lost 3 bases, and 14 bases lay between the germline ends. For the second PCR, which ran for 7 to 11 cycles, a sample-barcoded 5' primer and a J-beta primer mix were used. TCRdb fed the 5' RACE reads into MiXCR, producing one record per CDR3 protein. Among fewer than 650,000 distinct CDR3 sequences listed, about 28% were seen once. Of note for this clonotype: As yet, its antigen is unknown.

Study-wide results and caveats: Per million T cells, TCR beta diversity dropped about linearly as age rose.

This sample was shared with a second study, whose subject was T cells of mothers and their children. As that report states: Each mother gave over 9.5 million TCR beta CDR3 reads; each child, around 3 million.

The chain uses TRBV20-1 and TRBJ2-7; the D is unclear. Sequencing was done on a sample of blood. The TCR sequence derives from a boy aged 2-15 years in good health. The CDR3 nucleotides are TGCAGTGCTAGAAATATTTGGTGGGGCTACGAGCAGTACTTC. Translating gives CSARNIWWGYEQYF.